A single sample is the source of the 25 T cell receptor beta chains below, sequenced in a study of vaccination and CD4 T cells after COVID-19. Their cognate antigens are unknown. The Oncomine TCR Beta short-read assay was applied to DNA of cultured CD4+ T cells. MiXCR was run by TCRdb on the PCR reads, yielding one entry per CDR3 protein. The sample holds under 20,000 distinct CDR3 sequences, around 66% seen once. Treatment: approximately 9-day PBMC culture with coronavirus spike peptide pools or control peptides (ViraFEST assay). Sequenced: CD4+ T cells from blood, cultured in vitro. All receptors derive from a human donor who had recovered from COVID-19.

This sequence joins TRBV3-1 and TRBJ1-1; no definite D call. Looked up from germline, CDR1 is LGHDT and CDR2 is YNNKEL (reference sequence). The CDR3 is made up of 14 amino acids. Trimming left V 0 bases short and J 9 bases short, with 14 bases between. The CDR3 coding sequence is TGTGCCAGCAGCCAAGATCGGAGTCAGACCCAAGCTTTCTTT. Amino acids: CASSQDRSQTQAFF.

This chain joins TRBV6-2 or TRBV6-3 and TRBJ2-5, with a tentative D call TRBD2 (7 bases). CDR1 is MNHEY, CDR2 SVGEGT, per germline. This CDR3 has 15 amino acids. Trimming cost V 7 bases and J 1 base, with 16 bases left between them. The CDR3 DNA follows: TGTGCCAGCACCCATGGGGGGGCGCCCCAAGAGACCCAGTACTTC. Its protein is CASTHGGAPQETQYF.

The CDR3 nucleotides are TGCAGTGCTAGCAGAGACTCGAACACTGAAGCTTTCTTT. Amino acids: CSASRDSNTEAFF. This chain uses TRBV20-1 with TRBJ1-1; D not resolved. The CDR3 has 13 residues. V was cut by 3 bases and J by 1 base, with 9 bases left in between. CDR1 is DFQATT and CDR2 is SNEGSKA in the germline V gene (reference sequence).

This clonotype was observed a handful of times. The chain joins TRBV20-1 to TRBJ1-5; 10 positions agree with TRBD1. CDR3 length: 14 residues. The ends lost 6 bases at V and 5 bases at J; junction bases unmatched: 7. Per the germline V gene, CDR1 is DFQATT and CDR2 is SNEGSKA (reference sequence). The CDR3 reads CSAPGTGADQPQHF. DNA of the CDR3: TGCAGTGCCCCGGGGACAGGGGCCGATCAGCCCCAGCATTTT.

A few counts support this clonotype. V and J are TRBV18 and TRBJ1-2; weak D call: TRBD1 (5 bases). From germline, CDR1 is KGHSH and CDR2 LQKENI. This CDR3 has 14 amino acids. Trimming shortened V by 3 bases and J by 2 bases, and 10 bases separated the two germline ends. The CDR3 region has the DNA TGTGCCAGCTCACCTTCAGGGAGGAACTATGGCTACACCTTC. Amino acids: CASSPSGRNYGYTF.

J is TRBJ1-5 and V is TRBV30; D unclear. This CDR3 comprises 14 residues. With 1 base removed from V and 1 base from J, the gap between germline ends came to 8 bases. Germline loops: CDR1 GTSNPN, CDR2 SVGIG (reference sequence). The CDR3 here is CAWSARLSNQPQHF. CDR3 in DNA: TGTGCCTGGAGTGCGCGACTGAGCAATCAGCCCCAGCATTTT.

Concerning this clonotype: One junction end disagrees with the germline gene, perhaps due to a read error. The genes are TRBV7-7 and TRBJ1-3; no firm D call. This CDR3 comprises 14 residues. Germline assignment: CDR1 SSHAT and CDR2 FNYEAQ (reference sequence). CDR3 residues: CASSPESSGNTIYF. As DNA, the CDR3 is TGTGCTAGCAGCCCGGAATCCTCTGGAAACACCATATATTTT.

This chain connects TRBV20-1 to TRBJ1-3; 7 bases align to TRBD1. V lost 6 bases and J lost 6; bases outside the gene matches: 8. The CDR3 sequence is 13 residues long. Germline V gives CDR1 DFQATT, CDR2 SNEGSKA (reference sequence). CDR3 amino acids: CSAPDRAENTIYF. The CDR3 DNA sequence: TGCAGTGCGCCCGACAGGGCGGAAAACACCATATATTTT.

The CDR3 nucleotides read TGTGCCAGCAGTCCACAGGGGGCCGGGAACACTGAAGCTTTCTTT. Protein product: CASSPQGAGNTEAFF. The chain recombines TRBV6-1 with TRBJ1-1, with 9 nucleotides matching TRBD1. The V segment lost 5 bases and the J segment 1 base; nucleotides outside the gene matches: 5. This CDR3 contains 15 residues. Germline-derived CDR1 and CDR2 are MNHNS and SASEGT.

The CDR3: CASKRKGQAAGNYEQYF. CDR3 nucleotide sequence: TGTGCCAGCAAAAGGAAAGGACAGGCTGCTGGAAACTACGAGCAGTACTTC. The chain joins TRBV27 to TRBJ2-7; the match to TRBD1 covers 7 bases. From germline, CDR1 is MNHEY and CDR2 SMNVEV (reference sequence). Trimming took 7 bases from V and 3 from J; bases not matched to a gene: 18. The CDR3 runs 17 residues.

The rearrangement uses TRBV7-9 and TRBJ2-3; D is unclear. The germline V gene encodes CDR1 SEHNR and CDR2 FQNEAQ (reference sequence). The V and J ends lost 3 bases and 0 bases respectively, with 10 bases between them. The CDR3 has 15 residues. The CDR3 bases are TGTGCCAGCAGCTTCAGCCGGTCTAGCACAGATACGCAGTATTTT. Translation gives CASSFSRSSTDTQYF.

The chain has TRBV6-2 or TRBV6-3 and TRBJ2-1; no definite D call. This CDR3 has 12 amino acids. Germline V CDR1 and CDR2: MNHEY, SVGEGT. Trimming pared 11 bases from V and 6 bases from J, leaving 14 bases between. DNA for the CDR3: TGTGCCGCAAGCCGGACCGCCAATGAGCAGTTCTTC. It translates to CAASRTANEQFF.

The chain employs TRBV19 and TRBJ2-1; no reliable D call. Germline V lookup: CDR1 LNHDA, CDR2 SQIVND (reference sequence). Trimming stripped 4 bases from V and 4 bases from J, with 17 bases between. The CDR3 spans 16 residues. DNA of the CDR3: TGTGCCAGTAGTACCTTCCGTGGCGGAAGATACAATGAGCAGTTCTTC. Residues: CASSTFRGGRYNEQFF.

The chain has TRBV7-6 and TRBJ1-3, with D possibly TRBD1 on 5 matching bases. Germline loops: CDR1 SGHVS, CDR2 FNYEAQ. V lost 5 bases and J lost 0, with 8 bases in between. The CDR3 runs 14 residues. The CDR3 DNA sequence: TGTGCCAGCAGCCGGGGACCCTCTGGAAACACCATATATTTT. Its protein product is CASSRGPSGNTIYF.

This chain joins TRBV5-4 and TRBJ2-3, with a weak D call TRBD1 (6 bases). CDR3 size: 16 residues. The V gene lost 3 bases and the J gene lost 2 bases, with 16 bases spanning the gap. Germline CDR1 is SGHNT and CDR2 is YYREEE (reference sequence). CDR3 amino acids: CASSYPLQGDTDTQYF. The DNA for the CDR3 is TGTGCCAGCAGCTACCCGTTACAGGGAGACACAGATACGCAGTATTTT.

This sequence joins TRBV7-2 and TRBJ2-3; TRBD2 is a possible D gene (7 bases). CDR1 is SGHTA and CDR2 is FQGNSA in the germline V gene. The CDR3 totals 16 residues. The ends were cut back, 0 bases at V and 1 base at J, with 11 bases in the middle. The CDR3 spells CASSLAGGAGTDTQYF. CDR3 nucleotides: TGTGCCAGCAGCTTAGCTGGGGGGGCGGGCACAGATACGCAGTATTTT.

The chain's CDR3 is CASSLPQGAGTEAFF. The CDR3 nucleotides read TGTGCCAGCAGTCTCCCGCAGGGGGCAGGCACTGAAGCTTTCTTT. This sequence joins TRBV28 and TRBJ1-1; TRBD1 matches at 8 bases. The V and J ends lost 5 bases and 4 bases, in that order; junction bases with no gene match: 9. Germline V gene sequence: CDR1 MDHEN, CDR2 SYDVKM. This CDR3 spans 15 amino acids.

The chain is built from TRBV20-1 and TRBJ2-1; TRBD1 or TRBD2 may be the D gene (5 bases each). Trimming took off 0 bases at V and 3 bases at J, with 18 bases between the two ends. Germline CDR1 reads DFQATT; CDR2 reads SNEGSKA (reference sequence). CDR3 length: 17 residues. The CDR3 DNA reads TGCAGTGCTAGAGATGGCTTGAAGGGGACCTTCTACAATGAGCAGTTCTTC. Translated: CSARDGLKGTFYNEQFF.

This clonotype has a handful of counts. This sequence joins TRBV20-1 and TRBJ1-6; a weak D match, TRBD1 (6 bases). Looked up from germline, CDR1 is DFQATT and CDR2 is SNEGSKA (reference sequence). V was clipped by 0 bases and J by 9 bases, with 15 bases between them. The CDR3 contains 15 residues. The DNA for the CDR3 is TGCAGTGCTAGAGACCTCAGGGGAGGGAGTTCACCCCTCCACTTT. Translated: CSARDLRGGSSPLHF.

In regard to this clonotype: The junction departs from the called germline gene at one end, perhaps through a read error. The chain couples TRBV2 to TRBJ2-5; D ambiguous. Germline values: CDR1 SNHLY, CDR2 FYNNEI. The CDR3 length is 15 residues. The CDR3 protein is CASSEVQFEQETQYF. The CDR3 region has the DNA TGTGCCAGCAGTGAAGTACAGTTTGAACAAGAGACCCAGTACTTT.

V is TRBV28 and J is TRBJ2-5, with 14 positions matching TRBD2. Germline values: CDR1 MDHEN, CDR2 SYDVKM. CDR3 size: 17 residues. J lost 6 bases, V lost 5 bases, and 11 bases had no gene match. CDR3 sequence: CASSASTSGRAEQTQYF. The CDR3 nucleotides read TGTGCCAGCAGTGCGTCGACTAGCGGGAGGGCCGAGCAGACCCAGTACTTC.

The chain has TRBV6-1 and TRBJ2-7, with 11 bases lining up with TRBD2. V was pared by 10 bases and J by 7 bases, with 12 bases of the junction left unmatched. Germline CDR1 and CDR2: MNHNS and SASEGT. This CDR3 is built from 14 residues. This CDR3 reads CANPRLAGYREQYF. The CDR3 DNA reads TGTGCCAACCCTAGACTAGCGGGATATAGGGAGCAGTACTTC.

The rearrangement joins TRBV7-2 to TRBJ2-5, with 7 bases identical to TRBD2. V dropped 6 bases and J dropped 7; count of bases not matched to a gene: 17. Germline CDR1 SGHTA, CDR2 FQGNSA. CDR3 length: 16 amino acids. In DNA form, the CDR3 reads TGTGCCAGCAGTACTGCGGGAGTGAGAATGGCGGGGACCCAGTACTTC. This codes for CASSTAGVRMAGTQYF. The whole variable domain, remainder taken from reference TRBV7-2 and TRBJ2-5, is GAGVSQSPSNKVTEKGKDVELRCDPISGHTALYWYRQSLGQGLEFLIYFQGNSAPDKSGLPSDRFSAERTGGSVSTLTIQRTQQEDSAVYLCASSTAGVRMAGTQYFGPGTRLLVL.

The chain joins TRBV6-1 to TRBJ1-2; the match to TRBD1 covers 10 bases. The CDR3 spans 17 residues. Trimming removed 0 bases from V and 7 bases from J; junction bases left unmatched: 11. The germline CDR1 and CDR2 sequences are MNHNS and SASEGT. DNA for the CDR3: TGTGCCAGCAGTGAAGCGAAATGGGGACAGGGGTTTAGTGGCTACACCTTC. Translating gives CASSEAKWGQGFSGYTF.

This chain uses TRBV28 with TRBJ2-7, with D uncertain. Germline lookup yields CDR1 MDHEN and CDR2 SYDVKM. The CDR3 totals 12 residues. V was trimmed by 6 bases and J by 4 bases, leaving 10 bases between them. CDR3 residues: CASSLGRYEQYF. CDR3 in DNA: TGTGCCAGCAGCCTCGGGCGGTACGAGCAGTACTTC.